Listed below are T cell receptor beta chains from one sample, sequenced in a study of Tregs in tolerant kidney transplant recipients. Clones were sequenced by immunoSEQ multiplex PCR, and TCRdb holds only the in-frame ones, with some missing. The table includes 35,000 to 50,000 clones, over 95% detected once. These receptors lack a known antigen. Sequences were obtained from Tregs from blood cultured with allogeneic cells. Receptors were obtained from a human donor in good health. Each CDR3 is given without its conserved first and last residue.

TRBJ2-5,11,TRBV6-1,ASSSQGAETQY
TRBJ1-5,11,TRBV19,ASNKGGGQPQH
TRBJ1-5,12,TRBV4-1,ASSHPSGPTGQH
TRBJ2-2,14,TRBV9,ASSVEVRGSTGELF
TRBJ1-2,9,TRBV20-1,SARDQKGYT
TRBJ2-1,12,TRBV7-9,ASIRGSSYNEQF
TRBJ2-7,11,TRBV7-9,ASRRTEVGEQY
TRBJ2-2,14,TRBV2,ASNSDRDANTGELF
TRBJ2-7,14,TRBV7-9,ASSSWTGTVSYEQY
TRBJ2-5,14,TRBV11-3,ASSLPPDRGQETQY
TRBJ1-1,14,TRBV11-3,ASSPGAGTGHTEAF
TRBJ1-4,10,TRBV7-9,ASSKGTRELF
TRBJ2-7,14,TRBV7-9,ASSLWGAVRSYEQY
TRBJ1-2,9,TRBV5-1,ASSPGLSYT
TRBJ1-2,12,TRBV11-1,ASSSARVSYGYT
TRBJ1-6,14,TRBV2,ASSSPGSSYNSPLH
TRBJ1-1,14,TRBV19,ASSPPTWGWATEAF
TRBJ2-1,14,TRBV9,ASSPTGGGAYNEQF
TRBJ1-3,12,TRBV5-1,ASSQGGLGNTIY
TRBJ2-1,14,TRBV9,ASSVRLAGGLSEQF
TRBJ1-2,11,TRBV29-1,SVEDRVSYGYT
TRBJ2-7,10,TRBV5-4,ASSPRDGEQY
TRBJ2-5,9,TRBV5-1,ASSSWETQY
TRBJ1-4,15,TRBV10-2,ASSETRLQALNEKLF
TRBJ2-2,14,TRBV10-1,ASSFSGSENTGELF
TRBJ2-1,13,TRBV2,ASSEPGQRLNEQF
TRBJ1-5,14,TRBV27,ASSPQAPRGNQPQH
TRBJ1-2,11,TRBV5-1,ASSPGGVYGYT
TRBJ2-7,18,TRBV5-1,ASSLTPGTSGRQWGYEQY
TRBJ2-1,13,TRBV27,ASRYRDRLYNEQF
TRBJ1-6,15,TRBV6-1,ASSDPTGSSYNSPLH
TRBJ2-3,10,TRBV5-4,ASSLAADTQY
TRBJ2-2,13,TRBV27,ASSLGGSNTGELF
TRBJ2-7,14,TRBV5-8,ASSLGPGTGAYEQY
TRBJ2-2,14,TRBV7-9,ASSPRTSANTGELF